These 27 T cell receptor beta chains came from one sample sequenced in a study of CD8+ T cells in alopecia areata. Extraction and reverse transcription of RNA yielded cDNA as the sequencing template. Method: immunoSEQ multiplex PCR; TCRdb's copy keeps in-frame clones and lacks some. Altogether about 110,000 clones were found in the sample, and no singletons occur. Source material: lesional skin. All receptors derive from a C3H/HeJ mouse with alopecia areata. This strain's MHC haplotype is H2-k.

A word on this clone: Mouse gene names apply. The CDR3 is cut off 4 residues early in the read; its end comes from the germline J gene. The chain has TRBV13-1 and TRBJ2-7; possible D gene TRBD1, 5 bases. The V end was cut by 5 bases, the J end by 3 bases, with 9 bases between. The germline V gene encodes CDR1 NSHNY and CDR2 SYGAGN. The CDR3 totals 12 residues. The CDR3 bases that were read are TGTGCCAGCAGAGCCGACAGCTAT. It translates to CASRADSY. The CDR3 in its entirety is CASRADSYEQYF.

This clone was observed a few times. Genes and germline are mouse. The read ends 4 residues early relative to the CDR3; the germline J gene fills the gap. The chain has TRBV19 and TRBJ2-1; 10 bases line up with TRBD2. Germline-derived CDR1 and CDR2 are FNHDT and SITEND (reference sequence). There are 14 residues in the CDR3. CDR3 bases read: TGTGCCAGCAGTACTGGGGGGGCAGGGGCT. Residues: CASSTGGAGA. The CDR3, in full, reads CASSTGGAGAEQFF.

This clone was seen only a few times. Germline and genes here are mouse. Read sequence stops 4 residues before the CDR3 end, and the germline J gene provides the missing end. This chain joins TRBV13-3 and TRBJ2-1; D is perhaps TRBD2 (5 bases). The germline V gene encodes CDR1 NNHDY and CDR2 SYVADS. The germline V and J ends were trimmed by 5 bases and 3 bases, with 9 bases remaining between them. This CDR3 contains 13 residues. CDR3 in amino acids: CASRVLGYAEQFF. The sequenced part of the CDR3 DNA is TGTGCCAGCAGAGTCCTGGGCTATGCT.

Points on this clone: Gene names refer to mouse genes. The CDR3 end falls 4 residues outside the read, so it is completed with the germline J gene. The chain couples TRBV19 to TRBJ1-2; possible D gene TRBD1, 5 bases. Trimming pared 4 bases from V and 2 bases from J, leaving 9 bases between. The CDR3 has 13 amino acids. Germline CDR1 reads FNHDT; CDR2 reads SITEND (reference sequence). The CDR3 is CASSVRQNSDYTF. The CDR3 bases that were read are TGTGCCAGCAGTGTTCGACAGAACTCC.

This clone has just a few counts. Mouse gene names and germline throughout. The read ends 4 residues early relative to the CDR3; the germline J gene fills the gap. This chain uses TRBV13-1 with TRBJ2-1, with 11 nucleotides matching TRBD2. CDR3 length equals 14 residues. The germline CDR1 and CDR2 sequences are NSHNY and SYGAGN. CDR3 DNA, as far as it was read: TGTGCCAGCAGTGGGGGGGACTGGGGGGCT. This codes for CASSGGDWGA. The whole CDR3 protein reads CASSGGDWGAEQFF.

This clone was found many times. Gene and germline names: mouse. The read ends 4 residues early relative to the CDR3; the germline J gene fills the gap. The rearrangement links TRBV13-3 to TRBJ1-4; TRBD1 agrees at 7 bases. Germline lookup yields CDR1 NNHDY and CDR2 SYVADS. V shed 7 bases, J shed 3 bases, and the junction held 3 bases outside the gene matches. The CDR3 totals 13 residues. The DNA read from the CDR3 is TGTGCCAGCGGGGACAGACCCAACGAA. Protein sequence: CASGDRPNE. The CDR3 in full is CASGDRPNERLFF.

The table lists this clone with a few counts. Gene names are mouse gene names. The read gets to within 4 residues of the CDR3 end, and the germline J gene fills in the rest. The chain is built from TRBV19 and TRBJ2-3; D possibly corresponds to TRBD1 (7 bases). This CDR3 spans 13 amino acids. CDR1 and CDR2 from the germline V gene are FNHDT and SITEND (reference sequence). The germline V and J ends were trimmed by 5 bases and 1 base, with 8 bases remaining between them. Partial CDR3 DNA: TGTGCCAGCAGAGGGGGCGGTGCAGAA. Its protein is CASRGGGAE. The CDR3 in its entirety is CASRGGGAETLYF.

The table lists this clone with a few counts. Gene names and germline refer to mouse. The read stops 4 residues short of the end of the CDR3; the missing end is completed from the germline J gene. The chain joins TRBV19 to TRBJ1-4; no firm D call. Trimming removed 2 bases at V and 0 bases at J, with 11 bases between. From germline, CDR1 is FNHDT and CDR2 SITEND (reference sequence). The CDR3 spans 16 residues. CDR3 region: CASSMFLSVSNERLFF. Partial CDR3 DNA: TGTGCCAGCAGTATGTTCCTCAGCGTTTCCAACGAA.

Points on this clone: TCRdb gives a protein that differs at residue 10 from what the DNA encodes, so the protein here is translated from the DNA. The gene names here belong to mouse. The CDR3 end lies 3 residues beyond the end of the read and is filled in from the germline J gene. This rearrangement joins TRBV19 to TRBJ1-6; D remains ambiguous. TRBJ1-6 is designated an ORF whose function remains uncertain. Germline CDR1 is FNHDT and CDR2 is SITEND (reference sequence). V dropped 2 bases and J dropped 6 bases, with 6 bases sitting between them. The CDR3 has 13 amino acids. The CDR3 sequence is CASSILVNSPLYF. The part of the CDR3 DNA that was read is TGTGCCAGCAGTATTCTGGTTAATTCGCCC.

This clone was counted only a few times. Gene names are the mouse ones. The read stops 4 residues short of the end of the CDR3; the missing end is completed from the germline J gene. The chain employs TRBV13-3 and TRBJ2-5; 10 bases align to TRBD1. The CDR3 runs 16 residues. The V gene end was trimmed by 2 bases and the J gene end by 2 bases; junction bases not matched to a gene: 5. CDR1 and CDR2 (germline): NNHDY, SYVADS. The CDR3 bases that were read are TGTGCCAGCAGTGAGAGACAGGGGGCGGTCCAAGAC. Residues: CASSERQGAVQD. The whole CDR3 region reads CASSERQGAVQDTQYF.

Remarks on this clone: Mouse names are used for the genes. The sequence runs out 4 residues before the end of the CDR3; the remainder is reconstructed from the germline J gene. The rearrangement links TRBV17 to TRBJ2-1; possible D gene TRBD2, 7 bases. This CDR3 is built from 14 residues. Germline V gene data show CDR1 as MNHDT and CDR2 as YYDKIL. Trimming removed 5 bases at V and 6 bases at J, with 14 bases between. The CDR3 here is CASSPRGALAEQFF. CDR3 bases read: TGTGCTAGCAGTCCTCGGGGGGCGCTTGCT.

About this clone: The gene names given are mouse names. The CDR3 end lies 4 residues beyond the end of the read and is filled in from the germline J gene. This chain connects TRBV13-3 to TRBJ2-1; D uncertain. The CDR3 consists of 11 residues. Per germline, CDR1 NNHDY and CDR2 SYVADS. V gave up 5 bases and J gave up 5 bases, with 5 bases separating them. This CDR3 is CASSINAEQFF. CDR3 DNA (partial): TGTGCCAGCAGCATCAATGCT.

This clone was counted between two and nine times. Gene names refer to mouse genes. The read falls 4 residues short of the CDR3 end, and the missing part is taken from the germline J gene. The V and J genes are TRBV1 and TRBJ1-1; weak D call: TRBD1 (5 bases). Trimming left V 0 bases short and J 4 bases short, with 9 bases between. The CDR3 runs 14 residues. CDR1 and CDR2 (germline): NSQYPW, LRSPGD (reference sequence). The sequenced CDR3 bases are TGCACCTGCAGTGCAGAGGCCAGGGTCACA. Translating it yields CTCSAEARVT. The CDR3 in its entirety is CTCSAEARVTEVFF.

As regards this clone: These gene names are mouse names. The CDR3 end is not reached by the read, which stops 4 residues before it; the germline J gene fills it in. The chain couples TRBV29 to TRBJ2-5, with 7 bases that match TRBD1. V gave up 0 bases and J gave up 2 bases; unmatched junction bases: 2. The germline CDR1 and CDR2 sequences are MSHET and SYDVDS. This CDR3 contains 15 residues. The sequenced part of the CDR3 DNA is TGTGCTAGCAGTTTATCGGCAGGGGGCCAAGAC. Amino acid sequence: CASSLSAGGQD. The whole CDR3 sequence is CASSLSAGGQDTQYF.

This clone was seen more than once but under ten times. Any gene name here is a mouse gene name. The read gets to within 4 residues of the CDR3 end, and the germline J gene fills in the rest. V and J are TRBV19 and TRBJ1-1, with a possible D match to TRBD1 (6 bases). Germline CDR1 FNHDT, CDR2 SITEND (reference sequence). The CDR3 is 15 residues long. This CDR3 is CASSIDEGQGTEVFF. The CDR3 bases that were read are TGTGCCAGCAGTATAGATGAGGGGCAGGGGACA.

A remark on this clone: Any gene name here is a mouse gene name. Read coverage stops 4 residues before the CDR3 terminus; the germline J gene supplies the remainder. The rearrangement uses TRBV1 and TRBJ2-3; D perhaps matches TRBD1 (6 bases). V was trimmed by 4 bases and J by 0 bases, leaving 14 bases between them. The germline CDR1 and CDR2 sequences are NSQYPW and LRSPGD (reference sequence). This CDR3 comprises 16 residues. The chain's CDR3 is CTCSVRDTSSAETLYF. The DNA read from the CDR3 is TGCACCTGCAGTGTCCGGGACACCTCTAGTGCAGAA. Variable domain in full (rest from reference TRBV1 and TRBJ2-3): VTLLEQNPRWRLVPRGQAVNLRCILKNSQYPWMSWYQQDLQKQLQWLFTLRSPGDKEVKSLPGADYLATRVTDTELRLQVANMSQGRTLYCTCSVRDTSSAETLYFGSGTRLTVL.

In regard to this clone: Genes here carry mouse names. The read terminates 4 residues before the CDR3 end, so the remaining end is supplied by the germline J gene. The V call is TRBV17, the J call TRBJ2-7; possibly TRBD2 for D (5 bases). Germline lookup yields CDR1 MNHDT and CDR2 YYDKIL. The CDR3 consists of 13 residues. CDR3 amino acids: CASSSRTTYEQYF. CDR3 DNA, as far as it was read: TGTGCTAGCAGTAGTAGGACTACTTAT.

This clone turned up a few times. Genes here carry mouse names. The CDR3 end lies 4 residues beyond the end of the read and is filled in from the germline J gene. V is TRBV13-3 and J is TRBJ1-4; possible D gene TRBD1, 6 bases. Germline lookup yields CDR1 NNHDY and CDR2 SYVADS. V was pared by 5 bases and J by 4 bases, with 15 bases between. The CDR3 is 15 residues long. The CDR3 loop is CASSDRDKGNERLFF. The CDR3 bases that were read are TGTGCCAGCAGCGACCGGGACAAGGGCAACGAA.

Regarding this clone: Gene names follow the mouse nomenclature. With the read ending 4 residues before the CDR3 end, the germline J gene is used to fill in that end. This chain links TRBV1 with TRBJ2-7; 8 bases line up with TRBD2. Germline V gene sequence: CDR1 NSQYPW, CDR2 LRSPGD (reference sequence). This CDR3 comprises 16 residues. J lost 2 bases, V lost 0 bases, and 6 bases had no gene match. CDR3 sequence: CTCSADGWGGPYEQYF. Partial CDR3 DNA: TGCACCTGCAGTGCAGATGGGTGGGGGGGACCCTAT.

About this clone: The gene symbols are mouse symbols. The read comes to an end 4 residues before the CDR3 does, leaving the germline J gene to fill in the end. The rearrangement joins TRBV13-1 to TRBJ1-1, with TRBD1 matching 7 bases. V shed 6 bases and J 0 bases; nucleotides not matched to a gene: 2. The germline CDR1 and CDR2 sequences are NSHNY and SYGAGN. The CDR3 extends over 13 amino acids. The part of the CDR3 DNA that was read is TGTGCCAGCAAGGGACAGACAAACACA. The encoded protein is CASKGQTNT. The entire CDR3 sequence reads CASKGQTNTEVFF.

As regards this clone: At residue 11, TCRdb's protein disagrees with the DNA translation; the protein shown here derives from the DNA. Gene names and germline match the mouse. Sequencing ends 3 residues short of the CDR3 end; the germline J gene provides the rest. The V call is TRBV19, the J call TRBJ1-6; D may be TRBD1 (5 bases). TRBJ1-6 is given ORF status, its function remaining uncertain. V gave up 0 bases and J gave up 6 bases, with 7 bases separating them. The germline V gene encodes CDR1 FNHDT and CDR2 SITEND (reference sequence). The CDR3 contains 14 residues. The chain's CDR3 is CASSIAGFNSPLYF. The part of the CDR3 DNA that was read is TGTGCCAGCAGTATAGCAGGGTTTAATTCGCCC.

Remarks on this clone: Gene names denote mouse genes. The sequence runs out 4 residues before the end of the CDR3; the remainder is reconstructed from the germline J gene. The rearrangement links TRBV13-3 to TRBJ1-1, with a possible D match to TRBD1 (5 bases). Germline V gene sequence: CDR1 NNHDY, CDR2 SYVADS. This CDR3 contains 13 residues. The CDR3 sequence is CASSLTVPPEVFF. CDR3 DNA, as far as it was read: TGTGCCAGCTCTTTGACAGTCCCCCCA.

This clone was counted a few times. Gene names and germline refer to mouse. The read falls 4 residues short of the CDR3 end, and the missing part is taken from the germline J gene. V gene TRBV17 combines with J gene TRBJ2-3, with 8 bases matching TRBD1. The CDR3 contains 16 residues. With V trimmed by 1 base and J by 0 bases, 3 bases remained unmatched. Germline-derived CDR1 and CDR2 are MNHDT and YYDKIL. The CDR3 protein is CASSRVQGASAETLYF. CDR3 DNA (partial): TGTGCTAGCAGTAGAGTGCAGGGGGCTAGTGCAGAA.

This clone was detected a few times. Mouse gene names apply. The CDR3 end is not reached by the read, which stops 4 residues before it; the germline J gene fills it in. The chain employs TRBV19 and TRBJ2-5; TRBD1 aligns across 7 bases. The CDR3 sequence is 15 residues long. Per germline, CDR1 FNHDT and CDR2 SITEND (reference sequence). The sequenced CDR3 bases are TGTGCCAGCAGTATAGAAGGGACAGAAGGGGAC. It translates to CASSIEGTEGD. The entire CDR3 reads CASSIEGTEGDTQYF. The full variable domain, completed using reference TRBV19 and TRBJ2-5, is GGIITQTPKFLIGQEGQKLTLKCQQNFNHDTMYWYRQDSGKGLRLIYYSITENDLQKGDLSEGYDASREKKSSFSLTVTSAQKNEMAVFLCASSIEGTEGDTQYFGPGTRLLVL.

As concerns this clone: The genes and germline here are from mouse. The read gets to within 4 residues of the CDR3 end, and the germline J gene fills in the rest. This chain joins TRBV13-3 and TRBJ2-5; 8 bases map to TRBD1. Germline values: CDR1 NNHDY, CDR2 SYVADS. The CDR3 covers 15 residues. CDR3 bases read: TGTGCCAGCAGTGACCCTTCAGGGGGCAGAGAC. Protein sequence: CASSDPSGGRD. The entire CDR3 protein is CASSDPSGGRDTQYF.

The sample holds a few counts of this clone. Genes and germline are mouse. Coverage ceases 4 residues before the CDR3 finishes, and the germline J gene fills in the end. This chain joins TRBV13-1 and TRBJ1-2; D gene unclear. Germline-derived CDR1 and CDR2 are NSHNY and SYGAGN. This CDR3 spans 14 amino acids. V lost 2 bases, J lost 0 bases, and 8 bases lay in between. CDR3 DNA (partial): TGTGCCAGCAGTGAAACCCCAGCAAACTCC. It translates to CASSETPANS. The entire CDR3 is CASSETPANSDYTF.

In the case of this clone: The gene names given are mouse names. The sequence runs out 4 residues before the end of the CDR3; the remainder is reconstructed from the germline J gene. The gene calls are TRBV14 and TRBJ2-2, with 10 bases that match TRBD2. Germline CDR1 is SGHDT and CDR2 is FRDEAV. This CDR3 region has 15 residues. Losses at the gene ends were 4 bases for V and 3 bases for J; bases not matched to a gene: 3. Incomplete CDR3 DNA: TGTGCCAGCAGTCGGGACTGGGGAGACACCGGG. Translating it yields CASSRDWGDTG. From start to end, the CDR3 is CASSRDWGDTGQLYF.